This is a list of T cell receptor beta chains from one sample in a study of cytomegalovirus exposure and HLA in healthy donors. The protocol was immunoSEQ multiplex PCR, while the TCRdb copy is restricted to in-frame clones and leaves out a portion. The sample shows 70,000 to 100,000 clones, 69% of them seen only once. Sequences were obtained from PBMCs. Receptors were obtained from a man aged 45-60 years in good health and CMV-seronegative. Each CDR3 is given with its conserved first and last residue. D genes are given only for firm matches. Size is stated for part of the rows, as once, few or many counts, or as a class when the clone is expanded.

cdr3_aa cdr3_nt j_call v_call d_call clone_size
CAWSGQGALSGNTIYF TGTGCCTGGAGTGGACAGGGGGCGTTATCTGGAAACACCATATATTTT TRBJ1-3 TRBV30 TRBD1 -
CASSSRTGGKLFF TGTGCCAGTAGTAGCAGGACAGGGGGAAAACTGTTTTTT TRBJ1-4 TRBV19 TRBD1 -
CASSPPGRDNSPLHF TGTGCCAGCAGCCCTCCCGGCCGGGATAATTCACCCCTCCACTTT TRBJ1-6 TRBV11-2 - -
CASSRLAGGWNEQFF TGTGCCAGCAGCAGACTAGCGGGAGGGTGGAATGAGCAGTTCTTC TRBJ2-1 TRBV7-3 TRBD2 -
CASSSGLAGAGDEQFF TGTGCCAGCAGTTCCGGACTAGCGGGGGCCGGCGATGAGCAGTTCTTC TRBJ2-1 TRBV6-6 TRBD2 -
CAWSVLGQRSSGNTIYF TGTGCCTGGAGTGTACTGGGACAGCGTTCCTCTGGAAACACCATATATTTT TRBJ1-3 TRBV30 TRBD1 -
CASSGGDFSTEAFF TGTGCCAGCAGCGGCGGGGACTTTTCCACTGAAGCTTTCTTT TRBJ1-1 TRBV7-9 - -
CASSKQGASAYEQYF TGTGCCAGCAGTAAACAGGGGGCGAGCGCCTACGAGCAGTACTTC TRBJ2-7 TRBV6-1 TRBD1 -
CASSPRRSGGAGNEQFF TGCGCCAGCAGCCCCCGAAGGTCCGGGGGAGCGGGCAATGAGCAGTTCTTC TRBJ2-1 TRBV5-1 - -
CASSAGREGQPQHF TGTGCCAGCAGTGCGGGGAGGGAGGGTCAGCCCCAGCATTTT TRBJ1-5 TRBV2 - -
CASSLTGDYSGNTIYF TGTGCCAGCAGTTTAACAGGAGATTACTCTGGAAACACCATATATTTT TRBJ1-3 TRBV28 - once
CSAKPHNGANTEAFF TGCAGCGCAAAGCCGCACAACGGAGCGAACACTGAAGCTTTCTTT TRBJ1-1 TRBV29-1 - -
CASSLGLAEGGTQYF TGTGCCAGCAGCCTGGGACTAGCGGAAGGGGGTACGCAGTATTTT TRBJ2-3 TRBV7-3 TRBD2 few
CASSVYLRDTQYF TGTGCCAGCAGCGTATATCTGCGAGATACGCAGTATTTT TRBJ2-3 TRBV9 - once
CASSPAGGNTGELFF TGCGCCAGCAGCCCAGCGGGGGGAAACACCGGGGAGCTGTTTTTT TRBJ2-2 TRBV5-1 TRBD2 -
CASGSTNSNQPQHF TGTGCCAGCGGGAGTACTAATAGCAATCAGCCCCAGCATTTT TRBJ1-5 TRBV2 - -
CASSPPSGQELYGYTF TGTGCCAGCTCACCACCTTCGGGACAGGAGCTTTATGGCTACACCTTC TRBJ1-2 TRBV18 TRBD1 few
CASTPTGAGSGANVLTF TGTGCCAGCACCCCGACAGGGGCCGGCTCTGGGGCCAACGTCCTGACTTTC TRBJ2-6 TRBV5-5 TRBD1 -
CASSLDGGRREETQYF TGTGCCAGCAGCTTGGACGGGGGACGGCGTGAGGAGACCCAGTACTTC TRBJ2-5 TRBV5-6 - -
CAISASDRGKKETQYF TGTGCCATCAGTGCCTCGGACAGGGGGAAGAAGGAGACCCAGTACTTC TRBJ2-5 TRBV10-3 TRBD1 -
CASSPATGELFF TGTGCCAGCAGCCCAGCGACCGGGGAGCTGTTTTTT TRBJ2-2 TRBV5-8 - -